The next 21 T cell receptor beta chains were all read from a single sample in a study of cytomegalovirus exposure and HLA in healthy donors. Profiling relied on immunoSEQ multiplex PCR, and the TCRdb table lists in-frame clones only, not all of them. The sample holds 300,000 or so clones, roughly 90% seen once. What was sequenced was PBMCs. Source of these receptors: a man aged 30 to 45 in good health and CMV-seronegative.

V is TRBV6-5 and J is TRBJ2-1, with 10 bases matching TRBD1. Trimming at V came to 6 bases and at J to 15 bases, leaving 8 bases not matched to a gene. From germline, CDR1 is MNHEY and CDR2 SVGAGI. The CDR3 totals 12 residues. The chain's CDR3 is CASSPRQGAWFF. Here the CDR3 DNA reads TGTGCCAGCAGCCCACGACAGGGGGCTTGGTTCTTC.

The chain uses TRBV11-2 and TRBJ1-6, with 8 bases matching TRBD1. Germline CDR1 and CDR2: SGHAT and FQNNGV. The CDR3 has 13 amino acids. J gave up 7 bases and V 6 bases, and 2 bases lay outside the gene matches. The CDR3 here is CASRNRGNSPLHF. The CDR3 nucleotides read TGTGCCAGCAGAAACAGGGGGAATTCACCCCTCCACTTT.

V is TRBV6-1 and J is TRBJ2-7; possible D gene TRBD1, 6 bases. CDR3 length: 16 amino acids. Germline CDR1 is MNHNS and CDR2 is SASEGT. With 0 bases removed from V and 0 bases from J, the gap between germline ends came to 12 bases. The CDR3, as DNA: TGTGCCAGCAGTGAAGCTGGGGACAAGAGCTCCTACGAGCAGTACTTC. It yields the protein CASSEAGDKSSYEQYF.

This rearrangement joins TRBV5-6 to TRBJ1-1; D call uncertain. Between the trimmed V and J ends, which lost 10 bases and 2 bases, there was a span of 15 bases. The germline V gene has CDR1 SGHDT and CDR2 YYEEEE. The CDR3 contains 13 residues. This CDR3 is CAAGVAGNTEAFF. The DNA for the CDR3 is TGTGCCGCCGGGGTAGCCGGAAACACTGAAGCTTTCTTT.

The V gene is TRBV13, the J gene TRBJ2-4, with 8 bases matching TRBD1. V trimming: 2 bases; J trimming: 2 bases; junction bases outside the gene matches: 5. The CDR3 length is 16 residues. In germline, CDR1 is PRHDT, CDR2 FYEKMQ (reference sequence). The CDR3 region has the DNA TGTGCCAGCAGCTTACAGGGGGCTGGGACCAAAAACATTCAGTACTTC. This codes for CASSLQGAGTKNIQYF. Based on the CDR3 plus reference TRBV13 and TRBJ2-4, the full variable domain is AAGVIQSPRHLIKEKRETATLKCYPIPRHDTVYWYQQGPGQDPQFLISFYEKMQSDKGSIPDRFSAQQFSDYHSELNMSSLELGDSALYFCASSLQGAGTKNIQYFGAGTRLSVL.

The chain has TRBV18 and TRBJ1-1; D is possibly TRBD1 (6 bases). CDR1 and CDR2 (germline): KGHSH, LQKENI. The CDR3 totals 17 residues. V was cut by 3 bases and J by 0 bases, with 17 bases left in between. This CDR3 reads CASSPAGGGGVNTEAFF. CDR3 sequence (DNA): TGTGCCAGCTCACCCGCTGGGGGGGGCGGGGTGAACACTGAAGCTTTCTTT.

V gene TRBV10-3 combines with J gene TRBJ2-7, with a possible D match to TRBD1 (6 bases). Germline V gene lookup returns CDR1 ENHRY and CDR2 SYGVKD. The CDR3 consists of 12 residues. Trimming took 7 bases from V and 4 from J, leaving 11 bases between them. CDR3 loop: CAITQGGYEQYF. The CDR3 DNA sequence: TGTGCCATCACCCAAGGGGGTTACGAGCAGTACTTC.

The chain is built from TRBV4-1 and TRBJ2-1; the match to TRBD2 covers 11 bases. Germline CDR1 and CDR2: MGHRA and YSYEKL. V gave up 4 bases and J gave up 4 bases; unmatched junction bases: 9. CDR3 length equals 17 residues. Here the CDR3 DNA reads TGCGCCAGCAGCCCTTCTACTAGCGGGGGTCCGTACAATGAGCAGTTCTTC. Its protein is CASSPSTSGGPYNEQFF.

V and J are TRBV21-1 and TRBJ2-3; the table's TRBD1 call for D was not verified on the DNA. TRBV21-1 is a documented pseudogene. The CDR3 contains 13 residues. CDR3 sequence reads: CAPIKGFTDTQYF. CDR3 coding DNA: TGTGCTCCCATTAAGGGGTTCACAGATACGCAGTATTTT.

The chain links TRBV10-3 to TRBJ2-7, with a tentative D call TRBD1 (5 bases). Deletions cut 0 bases from V and 7 bases from J, with 13 bases between. In germline, CDR1 is ENHRY, CDR2 SYGVKD. The CDR3 has 14 amino acids. CDR3 amino acids: CAISESEGAREQYF. The CDR3 DNA sequence: TGTGCCATCAGTGAGTCGGAAGGGGCGCGTGAGCAGTACTTC.

The chain uses TRBV6-5 and TRBJ1-4; 8 bases are shared with TRBD1. Germline trimming cut 4 bases from V and 4 bases from J; bases unmatched to any gene: 8. This CDR3 contains 16 residues. Germline V gene lookup returns CDR1 MNHEY and CDR2 SVGAGI. The CDR3 sequence: CASSSTGAPYNEKLFF. The CDR3 DNA sequence: TGTGCCAGCAGTTCGACAGGGGCACCATATAATGAAAAACTGTTTTTT.

The chain carries TRBV5-1 and TRBJ1-1; tentatively, D is TRBD1 (6 bases). Trimming stripped 1 base from V and 4 bases from J, with 14 bases between. Per the germline V gene, CDR1 is SGHRS and CDR2 is YFSETQ. CDR3 size: 15 residues. CDR3 sequence: CASSLTGPGGTEAFF. DNA for the CDR3: TGCGCCAGCAGCTTGACAGGGCCGGGGGGCACTGAAGCTTTCTTT.

This chain joins TRBV15 and TRBJ1-2; 8 bases map to TRBD1. The CDR3 consists of 18 residues. Germline V gene lookup returns CDR1 LNHNV and CDR2 YYDKDF (reference sequence). The J segment lost 5 bases and the V segment lost 0 bases, leaving 14 bases of the junction unmatched. The CDR3 protein is CATSRDRSTGATIYGYTF. The CDR3 DNA follows: TGTGCCACCAGCAGAGATCGATCGACAGGGGCTACCATATATGGCTACACCTTC.

J is TRBJ2-5 and V is TRBV6-5; the D is unclear. The CDR3 consists of 12 residues. V gave up 7 bases and J gave up 5 bases, with 11 bases separating them. Germline lookup yields CDR1 MNHEY and CDR2 SVGAGI. The CDR3 coding sequence is TGTGCCAGCACTTTAGGCGGTGAGACCCAGTACTTC. This gives the protein CASTLGGETQYF.

The genes are TRBV4-1 and TRBJ2-3, with a weak D call TRBD1 (5 bases). This CDR3 is built from 16 residues. Germline-derived CDR1 and CDR2 are MGHRA and YSYEKL. The V and J ends lost 4 bases and 0 bases respectively, with 14 bases between them. The CDR3 is CASSLRAGPSTDTQYF. CDR3 bases: TGCGCCAGCAGCCTTCGGGCAGGGCCTAGCACAGATACGCAGTATTTT.

This chain uses TRBV11-2 with TRBJ1-3; D remains ambiguous. V lost 1 base and J 3 bases, leaving 7 bases between the germline ends. The germline V gene encodes CDR1 SGHAT and CDR2 FQNNGV. The CDR3 contains 14 residues. DNA for the CDR3: TGTGCCAGCAGCTTAGCCGGTAATGGAAACACCATATATTTT. Its translation is CASSLAGNGNTIYF.

This rearrangement joins TRBV18 to TRBJ2-7; no clear D. CDR3 size: 15 residues. Germline CDR1 reads KGHSH; CDR2 reads LQKENI. Trimming took 2 bases from V and 2 from J, leaving 13 bases between them. The CDR3 bases are TGTGCCAGCTCACCAGTCGCCGGAGCCACCTACGAGCAGTACTTC. It encodes CASSPVAGATYEQYF.

This rearrangement joins TRBV5-1 to TRBJ1-4; 8 bases fit TRBD1. The CDR3 contains 14 residues. With 4 bases clipped from V and 5 bases from J, the junction kept 4 bases outside the gene matches. Germline CDR1 and CDR2: SGHRS and YFSETQ. CDR3 nucleotide sequence: TGCGCCAGCAGCGTCGGACAGGGAAATGAAAAACTGTTTTTT. Amino acids: CASSVGQGNEKLFF.

V and J are TRBV7-9 and TRBJ2-3; 7 bases fit TRBD2. This CDR3 comprises 16 residues. Trimming at V came to 5 bases and at J to 0 bases, leaving 8 bases not matched to a gene. The germline V gene has CDR1 SEHNR and CDR2 FQNEAQ (reference sequence). The DNA for the CDR3 is TGTGCCAGCAGCGGGGCTAGCGGCGAGAGCACAGATACGCAGTATTTT. This translates into CASSGASGESTDTQYF.

This clone showed up just once. V gene TRBV6-1 combines with J gene TRBJ2-5; 10 bases align to TRBD2. There are 14 residues in the CDR3. Germline values: CDR1 MNHNS, CDR2 SASEGT. V was clipped by 4 bases and J by 5 bases; unmatched bases: 4. The CDR3, as DNA: TGTGCCAGCAGTGTCACTAGCGGGGTGGAGACCCAGTACTTC. Protein product: CASSVTSGVETQYF.

This clone was recorded a few times. The chain links TRBV7-9 to TRBJ1-5; D remains unclear. The CDR3 totals 12 residues. V lost 3 bases to trimming and J lost 6 bases, with 6 bases between them. Germline CDR1 is SEHNR and CDR2 is FQNEAQ (reference sequence). The CDR3 reads CASSFNSQPQHF. The CDR3 DNA follows: TGTGCCAGCAGCTTTAATTCTCAGCCCCAGCATTTT.